This passage covers 5 T cell receptor beta chains from one sample sequenced in a study of shared clonotypes between healthy human individuals. Sequencing used immunoSEQ multiplex PCR; TCRdb keeps in-frame clones, though not all of them. The sample shows 650,000 to 700,000 clones, about 92% of them seen only once. The material sequenced was memory CD8+ T cells from PBMCs. The subset here: CD45RO+ cells pooled with CCR7-negative TemRA cells. These TCRs come from a man younger than 35 in good health. Some clones in this sample may be carry-over from other donors' samples.

This rearrangement joins TRBV7-8 to TRBJ1-3, with D uncertain. Germline lookup yields CDR1 SGHVS and CDR2 FQNEAQ. This CDR3 has 16 residues. The germline V and J ends were trimmed by 6 bases and 0 bases, with 15 bases remaining between them. CDR3 coding DNA: TGTGCCAGCAGTCCTCATATCTCAGGCTCTGGAAACACCATATATTTT. As protein: CASSPHISGSGNTIYF.

The chain links TRBV7-9 to TRBJ2-7, with D unresolved. CDR1 is SEHNR, CDR2 FQNEAQ, per germline (reference sequence). The CDR3 has 14 amino acids. V shed 0 bases and J shed 2 bases, with 8 bases lying between them. The DNA for the CDR3 is TGTGCCAGCAGCTTAGCGTACGTGACCTACGAGCAGTACTTC. Translating it yields CASSLAYVTYEQYF.

In its sample, this clone was seen once. The chain links TRBV18 to TRBJ2-3; 9 bases fit TRBD2. Trimming at V came to 1 base and at J to 4 bases, leaving 6 bases not matched to a gene. From germline, CDR1 is KGHSH and CDR2 LQKENI. This CDR3 region has 16 residues. The CDR3 is CASSPRVAGGPDTQYF. The CDR3 region has the DNA TGTGCCAGCTCACCACGAGTGGCGGGAGGGCCAGATACGCAGTATTTT.

In the case of this clone: This CDR3 is also generated by other DNA sequences in the sample. This chain connects TRBV6-6 to TRBJ2-7, with TRBD1 matching 7 bases. Losses at the gene ends were 0 bases for V and 3 bases for J; bases not matched to a gene: 2. The CDR3 is made up of 14 amino acids. In germline, CDR1 is MNHNY, CDR2 SVGAGI (reference sequence). CDR3 nucleotides: TGTGCCAGCAGTTACTCGGCAGGGGGCTACGAGCAGTACTTC. Its protein product is CASSYSAGGYEQYF.

This chain links TRBV5-4 with TRBJ2-7, with TRBD2 matching 11 bases. Germline V gives CDR1 SGHNT, CDR2 YYREEE (reference sequence). Trimming cost V 1 base and J 7 bases; bases outside gene matches: 7. This CDR3 region has 15 residues. The chain's CDR3 is CASSLLAGGPGEQYF. CDR3 DNA: TGTGCCAGCAGCTTGTTAGCGGGAGGGCCGGGTGAGCAGTACTTC.